This is a list of T cell receptor beta chains from one sample in a study of sequential checkpoint blockade in melanoma. Here immunoSEQ multiplex PCR was the method, and the copy in TCRdb shows in-frame clones only, minus some. Here the sample spans approximately 23,000 clones, over 80% being singletons. The source material was CD8+ T cells sorted from blood (inferred from file names), sampled from a patient given nivolumab and ipilimumab in sequence. The receptors were sampled from a human donor with melanoma. Each CDR3 is given with its conserved first and last residue. The D gene is left open where the match is weak.

V gene,J gene,D gene,CDR3 protein
TRBV4-3,TRBJ1-2,TRBD1,CASSRDRVNGYTF
TRBV13,TRBJ2-7,TRBD2,CASSFGTSGKYEQYF
TRBV7-9,TRBJ2-7,TRBD2,CASSPGLAGGSYEQYF
TRBV27,TRBJ2-7,-,CASSFGGNYEQYF
TRBV29-1,TRBJ2-7,-,CSVADRAHYEQYF
TRBV5-1,TRBJ1-3,-,CASSGGHKGDLAGNTIYF
TRBV5-4,TRBJ1-2,TRBD1,CASRYWTGYGYTF
TRBV27,TRBJ2-1,-,CASSLGGLGVEDEQFF
TRBV7-9,TRBJ2-7,TRBD1,CASSSPLTGQGTSYEQYF
TRBV10-3,TRBJ2-1,TRBD2,CAIRSGLAGEEQFF
TRBV19,TRBJ1-6,-,CASTAGGFYNSPLHF
TRBV9,TRBJ2-1,TRBD2,CASSSRLAGGLYNEQFF
TRBV25-1,TRBJ2-5,-,CASSEWELADLQETQYF
TRBV7-9,TRBJ1-2,-,CASSLGHVYGYTF
TRBV7-2,TRBJ2-7,-,CASSLGTGYEQYF
TRBV19,TRBJ2-7,-,CASSKYRDNYEQYF
TRBV9,TRBJ2-3,-,CASSVEPTSDTQYF
TRBV29-1,TRBJ2-2,TRBD1,CSVEKQGASNTGELFF
TRBV7-9,TRBJ1-3,-,CASSLDSLLNTIYF
TRBV6-4,TRBJ1-2,-,CASSDRVGLRARGYTF
TRBV29-1,TRBJ1-2,-,CSVENFGGWIYGYTF
TRBV27,TRBJ2-2,TRBD2,CASSLLASGVDGELFF
TRBV6-5,TRBJ2-7,-,CASSSGGTYEQYF
TRBV7-8,TRBJ2-3,TRBD1,CASSQDRADTQYF
TRBV7-9,TRBJ2-7,-,CASSRPGHPEQYF
TRBV2,TRBJ1-2,-,CASSDYGDFVSDGYTF
TRBV5-1,TRBJ1-2,TRBD1,CASSPTGTAINYGYTF
TRBV6-5,TRBJ2-3,TRBD2,CASRELAGGLDTQYF
TRBV19,TRBJ1-1,-,CASSIGYGNTEAFF
TRBV7-9,TRBJ2-3,-,CASSLSPPTDTQYF
TRBV7-9,TRBJ2-7,TRBD1,CASSLGTGGPQYF
TRBV9,TRBJ2-7,-,CANSVAGGFSYEQYF
TRBV4-3,TRBJ1-4,-,CASSQTPDTDEKLFF
TRBV5-6,TRBJ1-2,TRBD1,CASSLAGTGGLYGYTF
TRBV7-9,TRBJ2-7,TRBD2,CASSSFVGREGKAAYEQYF
TRBV4-3,TRBJ1-2,TRBD1,CASSQVYGGETGGLNYGYTF
TRBV7-9,-,-,CASSSTKLYSYEQYF
TRBV4-3,TRBJ2-3,TRBD1,CASSQLPKGAGDTQYF
TRBV4-3,TRBJ2-3,TRBD2,CASSSRGRLAGVADTQYF
TRBV28,-,TRBD2,CASSLAGGSYEQYF
TRBV4-3,TRBJ2-2,-,CASSLEWRQGWNGELFF
TRBV4-1,TRBJ2-1,TRBD2,CASSQGVERGNEQFF
TRBV6-6,TRBJ1-5,-,CASSTANFYSNQPQHF
TRBV10-2,-,TRBD1,CASSGDRGLSYEQYF
TRBV10-2,TRBJ2-2,-,CASSLTGELFF
TRBV9,TRBJ2-1,-,CASSVGDEQFF
TRBV18,TRBJ1-1,-,CASSLSEWNTEAFF
TRBV27,TRBJ2-1,TRBD2,CASRRLAGVNEQFF
TRBV9,TRBJ2-3,-,CASSLKGVARSYTQYF
TRBV13,TRBJ2-7,-,CASSLLTGSSYEQYF
TRBV6-5,TRBJ2-7,TRBD1,CASSYGTGSFYEQYF
TRBV4-3,TRBJ1-1,TRBD1,CASSQEVDRDTEAFF
TRBV6-1,TRBJ1-5,-,CASRISGDSNQPQHF
TRBV2,TRBJ2-5,TRBD2,CASHGGDYQETQYF
TRBV19,TRBJ2-7,TRBD1,CASSIGTGMGEQYF
TRBV19,TRBJ2-2,TRBD2,CASSSTGGSGDTGELFF
TRBV7-9,TRBJ1-5,TRBD1,CASSPRTGGQPQHF